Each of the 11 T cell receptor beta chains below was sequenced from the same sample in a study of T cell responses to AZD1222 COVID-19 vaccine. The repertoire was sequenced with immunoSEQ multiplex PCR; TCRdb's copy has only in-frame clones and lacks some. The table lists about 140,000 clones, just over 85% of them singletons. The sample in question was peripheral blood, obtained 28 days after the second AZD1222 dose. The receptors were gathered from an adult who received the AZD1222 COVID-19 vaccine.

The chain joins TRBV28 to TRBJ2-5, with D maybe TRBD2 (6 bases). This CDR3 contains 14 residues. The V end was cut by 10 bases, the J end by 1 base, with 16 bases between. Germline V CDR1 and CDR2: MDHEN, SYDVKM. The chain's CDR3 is CATLGGEIQETQYF. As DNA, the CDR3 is TGTGCCACCCTCGGGGGTGAAATCCAAGAGACCCAGTACTTC.

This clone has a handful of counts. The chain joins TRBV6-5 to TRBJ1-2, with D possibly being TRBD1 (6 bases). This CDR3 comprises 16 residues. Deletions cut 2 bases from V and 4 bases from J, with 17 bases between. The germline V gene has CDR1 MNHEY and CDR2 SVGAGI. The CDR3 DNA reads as TGTGCCAGCAGTTACGGGGGGCAGGGGTTTGGCTATGGCTACACCTTC. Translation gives CASSYGGQGFGYGYTF.

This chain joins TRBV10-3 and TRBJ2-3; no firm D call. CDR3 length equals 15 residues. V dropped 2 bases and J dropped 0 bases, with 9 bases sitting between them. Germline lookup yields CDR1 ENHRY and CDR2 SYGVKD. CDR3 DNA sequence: TGTGCCATCAGTGAGCCAGCCCTTAGCACAGATACGCAGTATTTT. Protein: CAISEPALSTDTQYF.

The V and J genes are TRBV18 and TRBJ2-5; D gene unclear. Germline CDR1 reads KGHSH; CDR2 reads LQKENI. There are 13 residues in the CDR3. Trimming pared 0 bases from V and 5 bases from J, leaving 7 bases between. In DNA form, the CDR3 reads TGTGCCAGCTCACCACCGTCGTCGGAGACCCAGTACTTC. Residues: CASSPPSSETQYF. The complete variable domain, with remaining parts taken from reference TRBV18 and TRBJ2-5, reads NAGVMQNPRHLVRRRGQEARLRCSPMKGHSHVYWYRQLPEEGLKFMVYLQKENIIDESGMPKERFSAEFPKEGPSILRIQQVVRGDSAAYFCASSPPSSETQYFGPGTRLLVL.

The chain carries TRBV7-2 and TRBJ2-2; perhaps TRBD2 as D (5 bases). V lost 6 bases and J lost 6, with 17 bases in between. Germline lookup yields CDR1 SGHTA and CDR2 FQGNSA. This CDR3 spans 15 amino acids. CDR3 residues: CASRMPVGGPGELFF. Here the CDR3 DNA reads TGTGCCAGCAGGATGCCCGTAGGAGGTCCCGGGGAGCTGTTTTTT. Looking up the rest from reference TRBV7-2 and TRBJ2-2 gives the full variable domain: GAGVSQSPSNKVTEKGKDVELRCDPISGHTALYWYRQSLGQGLEFLIYFQGNSAPDKSGLPSDRFSAERTGGSVSTLTIQRTQQEDSAVYLCASRMPVGGPGELFFGEGSRLTVL.

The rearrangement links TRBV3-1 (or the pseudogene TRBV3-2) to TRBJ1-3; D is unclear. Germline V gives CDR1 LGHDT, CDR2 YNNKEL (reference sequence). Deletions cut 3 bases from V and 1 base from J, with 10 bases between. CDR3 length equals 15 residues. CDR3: CASSHASISGNTIYF. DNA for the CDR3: TGTGCCAGCAGCCATGCATCGATTTCTGGAAACACCATATATTTT.

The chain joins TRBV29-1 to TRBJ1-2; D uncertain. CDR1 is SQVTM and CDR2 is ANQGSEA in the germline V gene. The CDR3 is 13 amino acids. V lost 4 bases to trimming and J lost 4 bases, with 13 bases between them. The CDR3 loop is CSVGRTVGYGYTF. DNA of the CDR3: TGCAGCGTTGGACGGACGGTTGGCTATGGCTACACCTTC.

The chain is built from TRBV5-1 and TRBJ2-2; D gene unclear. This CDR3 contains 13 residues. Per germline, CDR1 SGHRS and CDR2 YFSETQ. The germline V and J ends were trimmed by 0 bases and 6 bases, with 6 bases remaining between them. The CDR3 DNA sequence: TGCGCCAGCAGCTTGGTGTACGCCGGGGAGCTGTTTTTT. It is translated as CASSLVYAGELFF.

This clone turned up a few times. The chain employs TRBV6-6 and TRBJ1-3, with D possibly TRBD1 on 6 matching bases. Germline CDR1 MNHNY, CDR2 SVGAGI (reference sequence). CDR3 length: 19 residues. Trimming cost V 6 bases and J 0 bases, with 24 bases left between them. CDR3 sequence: CASSNYRALPPSSGNTIYF. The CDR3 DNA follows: TGTGCCAGCAGCAACTACAGGGCACTTCCCCCCAGCTCTGGAAACACCATATATTTT.

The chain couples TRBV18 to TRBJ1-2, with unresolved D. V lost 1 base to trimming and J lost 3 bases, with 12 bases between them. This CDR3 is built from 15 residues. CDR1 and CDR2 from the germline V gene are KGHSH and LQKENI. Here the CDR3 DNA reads TGTGCCAGCTCACCACTCGGTGGGTCGGACTATGGCTACACCTTC. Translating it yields CASSPLGGSDYGYTF.

CDR3 residues: CASSPGAATSTDTQYF. Written as DNA, the CDR3 is TGTGCCAGCAGCCCAGGGGCGGCTACTAGCACAGATACGCAGTATTTT. The chain combines TRBV9 with TRBJ2-3; tentatively, D is TRBD1 (6 bases). This CDR3 is 16 amino acids long. CDR1 is SGDLS, CDR2 YYNGEE, per germline. The V end was cut by 4 bases, the J end by 0 bases, with 15 bases between.